Ten or more counts support the clone carrying this TCR beta chain. The target antigen is unknown. The sample originates from a study of T-cell reconstitution after alpha-beta-depleted transplantation in children. CDR3 size: 15 residues. With V trimmed by 3 bases and J by 0 bases, 5 bases remained unmatched. Germline V lookup: CDR1 SQVTM, CDR2 ANQGSEA. Unique molecular identifiers were incorporated when the TCRbeta library was constructed. MiXCR, run by TCRdb on the PCR reads, gives a single entry per CDR3 protein. Of 600,000 to 800,000 distinct CDR3 sequences detected, roughly 13% appear once; the ten largest clones hold roughly 0.84%. Notes on the study in general: Alpha-beta T cells present about two months after transplant were reported to originate from several hundred expanded graft clones.

The input for sequencing was PBMCs, taken before TCRalphabeta/CD19-depleted stem cell transplant. The TCR comes from a girl aged 2-10 years with congenital amegakaryocytic thrombocytopenia, due to receive a stem cell transplant. V gene TRBV29-1 combines with J gene TRBJ2-1, with 7 positions matching TRBD2. For the CDR3, the DNA is TGCAGCGTTGATGTGGGAGGGAGCTCCTACAATGAGCAGTTCTTC. Encoded protein: CSVDVGGSSYNEQFF.